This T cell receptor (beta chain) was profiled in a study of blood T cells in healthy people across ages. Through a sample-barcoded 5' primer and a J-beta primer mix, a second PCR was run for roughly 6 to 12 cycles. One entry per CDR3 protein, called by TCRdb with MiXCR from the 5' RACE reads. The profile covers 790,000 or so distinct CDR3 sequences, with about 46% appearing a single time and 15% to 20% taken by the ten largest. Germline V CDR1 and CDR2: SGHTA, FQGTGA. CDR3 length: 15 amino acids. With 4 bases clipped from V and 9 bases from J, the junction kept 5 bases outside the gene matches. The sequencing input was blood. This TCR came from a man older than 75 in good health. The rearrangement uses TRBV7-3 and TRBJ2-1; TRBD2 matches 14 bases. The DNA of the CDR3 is TGTGCCAGCAGCTCAGGGACTAGCGGGAGACTTGAGCAGTTCTTC. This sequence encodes CASSSGTSGRLEQFF.